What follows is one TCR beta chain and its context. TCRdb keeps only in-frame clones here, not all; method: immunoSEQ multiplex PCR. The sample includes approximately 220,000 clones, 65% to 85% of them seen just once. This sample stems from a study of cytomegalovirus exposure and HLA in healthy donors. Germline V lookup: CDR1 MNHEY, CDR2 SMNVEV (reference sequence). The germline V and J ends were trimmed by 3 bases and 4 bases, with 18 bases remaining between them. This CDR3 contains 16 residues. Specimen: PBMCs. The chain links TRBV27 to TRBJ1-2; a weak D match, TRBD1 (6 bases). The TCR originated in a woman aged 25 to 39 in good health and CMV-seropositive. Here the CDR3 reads CASSLRGGRFSYGYTF. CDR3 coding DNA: TGTGCCAGCAGTTTGAGGGGGGGGCGCTTTAGCTATGGCTACACCTTC.